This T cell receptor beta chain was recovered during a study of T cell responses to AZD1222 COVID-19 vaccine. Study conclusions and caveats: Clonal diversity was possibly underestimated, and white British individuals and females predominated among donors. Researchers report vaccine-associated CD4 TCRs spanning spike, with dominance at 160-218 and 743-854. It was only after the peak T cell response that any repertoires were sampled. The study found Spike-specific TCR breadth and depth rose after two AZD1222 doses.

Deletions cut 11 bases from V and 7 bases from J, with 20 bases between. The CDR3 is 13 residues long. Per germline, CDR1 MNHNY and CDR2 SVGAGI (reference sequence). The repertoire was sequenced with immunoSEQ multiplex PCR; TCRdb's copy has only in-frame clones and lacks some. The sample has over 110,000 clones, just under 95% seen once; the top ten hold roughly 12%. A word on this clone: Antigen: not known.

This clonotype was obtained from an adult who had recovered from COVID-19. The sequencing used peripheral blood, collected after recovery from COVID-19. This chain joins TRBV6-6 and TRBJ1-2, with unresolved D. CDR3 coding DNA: TGTGCCTCCTTGACCGGGCCTACAAGTGGCTACACCTTC. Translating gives CASLTGPTSGYTF.